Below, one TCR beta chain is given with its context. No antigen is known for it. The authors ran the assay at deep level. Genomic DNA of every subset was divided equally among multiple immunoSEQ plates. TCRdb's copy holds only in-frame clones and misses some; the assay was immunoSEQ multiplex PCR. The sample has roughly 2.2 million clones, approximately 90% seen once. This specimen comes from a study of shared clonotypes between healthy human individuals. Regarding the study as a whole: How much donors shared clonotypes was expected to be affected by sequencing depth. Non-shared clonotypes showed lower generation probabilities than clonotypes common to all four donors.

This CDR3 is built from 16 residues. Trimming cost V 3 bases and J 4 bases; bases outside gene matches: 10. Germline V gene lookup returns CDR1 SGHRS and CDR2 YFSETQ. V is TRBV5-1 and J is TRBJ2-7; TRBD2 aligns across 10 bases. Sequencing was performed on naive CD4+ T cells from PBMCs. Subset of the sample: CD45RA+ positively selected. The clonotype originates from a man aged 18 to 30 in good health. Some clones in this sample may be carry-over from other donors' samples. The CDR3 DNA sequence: TGCGCCAGCAGCTACGGGACTAGCGCATTGGAATACGAGCAGTACTTC. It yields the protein CASSYGTSALEYEQYF.